The present TCR beta chain was sequenced within a study of CXCR3-negative and CXCR3-positive naive CD8 T cells. Points from the study as a whole: A higher hydrophobicity marked the TRB CDR3s of CXCR3-positive naive cells versus CXCR3-negative naive cells. Memory CD8+ cells showed much lower diversity, while both naive subsets displayed comparably high diversity.

To note about this clonotype: Antigen: not known.

The CDR3 has 14 amino acids. Germline V gene data show CDR1 as MNHEY and CDR2 as SVGEGT. Preparation of TRB cDNA libraries relied on 5' RACE carrying UMI labels. Reprocessing the 5' RACE reads, TCRdb reports a single entry for every CDR3 protein and omits DNA. The ten top clones account for 0.25% to 0.3%, within a sample of approximately 140,000 distinct CDR3 sequences. Sample: naive CXCR3+ CD8+ T cells from blood. Subset here: CD45RO-CCR7+CD27+CD95- naive CD8+ T cells expressing CXCR3 (TNR3+). The TCR comes from a human donor in good health. Some clones in this sample may be carry-over from other donors' samples. J is TRBJ2-7 and V is TRBV6-2 or TRBV6-3; TCRdb's D gene call, TRBD2, goes unchecked for lack of DNA. The CDR3 region is CASSLLAEAYEQYF.